This T cell receptor beta chain comes out of a study of T-cell memory formation after mild COVID-19. Findings of the study overall: Nothing confirmed that second-wave clones peaking on day 37 were specific for SARS-CoV-2. Mainly in CM and EM were contracting CD4+ clones; CD8+ were in EMRA. Whereas later expanders leaned CD4+, clones contracting day 15 to 85 showed a balanced CD4/CD8 makeup.

This clonotype was detected ten times or more. Antigen specificity is unknown. CDR1 and CDR2 (germline): SGHRS, YFSETQ. V was pared by 0 bases and J by 1 base, with 10 bases between. The CDR3 is 15 amino acids. Via MiXCR, TCRdb re-called the 5' RACE reads, giving one row per CDR3 protein. The table lists a few hundred thousand distinct CDR3 sequences, 8.5% to 9.5% of them singletons. The rearrangement uses TRBV5-1 and TRBJ2-5; a weak D match, TRBD1 (6 bases). The sequence was obtained from a man aged 18-30 years who had mild COVID-19 (a few samples of this study predate the infection). Cell type and time point are not known. The specimen sequenced was PBMCs or a T cell subset sorted from them (not recorded which). Here the CDR3 DNA reads TGCGCCAGCAGCTTGGGACAGGTTATCCAAGAGACCCAGTACTTC. Its protein product is CASSLGQVIQETQYF.